The sequence of this TCR beta chain was determined in a study of blood T cells in healthy people across ages (dated by TCRdb to between 2014 and 2017). Study-level background: In model experiments, roughly one uniquely barcoded TCR beta cDNA molecule per two T cells was captured by template switching. Age-related changes in TCR beta repertoire diversity were measured in the study by deep sequencing normalized with unique cDNA molecular identifiers. Donors were grouped into four age groups: young (average about 15 years), middle-aged (roughly 40), aged (around 60) and long-lived (over 80). Donors of different ages were randomly distributed across sequencing lanes to avoid experimental bias. Using the same blood draw, the study looked at two additional independent replicas of 1 million unique cDNA reads for two donors, one aged 18 to 29 and the other aged 80 or older.

Reading from cysteine to phenylalanine, the CDR3 counts 13 amino acids. The DNA shown is the 39-base CDR3, in frame from base 1. CDR1 DFQATT and CDR2 SNEGSKA were looked up in the germline V gene (reference sequence). Here V drops 6 bases and J drops 6 bases, and the junction holds 6 bases not matched to any gene. To prepare the library, 5' RACE was applied. The sequencer listed for this sample is Illumina HiSeq 2500. A second PCR of roughly 7 to 11 cycles was performed with a sample-barcoded 5' primer and a J-beta primer mix. A unique molecular identifier was introduced onto each TCR beta cDNA molecule by a template-switch 5' adaptor carrying 12 random nucleotides. Each sample yielded at least 3 million CDR3-containing paired-end reads. First-strand cDNA was synthesized from all RNA with the Mint cDNA synthesis kit, primed by a TRBC-specific oligonucleotide. Following uracil-DNA glycosylase treatment, a first 18-cycle PCR with universal primers M1SS and BC2_uni_R was performed on all cDNA. The paper's data handling went like this. Each sample was normalized by randomly selecting 1 million high-quality reads, each carrying a distinct molecular identifier. Reads with shared molecular identifiers were discarded instead of being binned into consensus sequences. MiTCR, run with a Q25 quality threshold and the strictest error-elimination algorithm, handled CDR3 identification, clonotype clustering and error correction. Lower-bound total TCR beta diversity was estimated with a nonparametric unseen species model using Euler transformation. Clones were called with MiXCR by TCRdb after fastp trimmed the public reads at Q25, and only in-frame beta chains were retained. All rows with the same CDR3 protein become a single entry with the most common DNA and genes. TCRdb's processing, not the study's, gives the V and J calls here. Counted in this sample were hundreds of thousands of distinct CDR3 sequences; roughly 21% of them appeared once. The top ten clonotypes cover roughly 3.7% of the sample.

The donors were roughly 40 Caucasian individuals from Russia, aged roughly 6 to 90 years, who were systemically healthy. Each donor gave roughly 9.5 milliliters of peripheral blood, collected into EDTA-treated Vacutainer tubes. PBMCs were isolated by Ficoll-Paque density-gradient centrifugation, with at least 6 million obtained per sample. Trizol reagent was used to extract total RNA from the PBMCs, yielding at least 5 micrograms per sample. For every donor, flow cytometry on a PBMC aliquot measured the percentage of naive CD45RAhigh/CD27high T cells. This clonotype has just a few counts. Its cognate antigen has yet to be identified. Per-base qualities were not stored, and no clone one base away is much larger. Results the study describes overall, beyond this receptor: Compared with the aged group, the long-lived group had more naive CD4+ T cells, fewer expanded clones and increased TCR diversity, suggesting age selection. Estimates of total diversity based on one million sequenced T cells were considered lower bounds and underestimates. The CMV infection status of donors was not known, potentially confounding age-related changes in expanded clonotypes. There was a strong correlation between observed TCR beta diversity and the percentage of naive T cells measured by flow cytometry. As age increased, observed TCR beta diversity per million T cells dropped in a roughly linear way, and a significant reduction was already evident by age 40. Because profiling used bulk unsorted PBMCs, naive and antigen-experienced compartments could not be compared conclusively.

Sample: blood. The TCR was taken from a man between 65 and 85 years old in good health. The chain was built from TRBV20-1 and TRBJ2-5; the central 11 bases match TRBD1. At the DNA level, the sequence is TGCAGTGCCCCGGACAGGGGGCGGAAGACCCAGTACTTC. This gives the protein CSAPDRGRKTQYF.